This T cell receptor beta chain was recorded in a study of cytomegalovirus exposure and HLA in healthy donors. The CDR3 length is 13 residues. CDR1 is MNHNS, CDR2 SASEGT, per germline. V was cut by 6 bases and J by 8 bases, with 13 bases left in between. In nominal health when sampled, donors likely had unrecorded immune exposures nonetheless. Study conclusions and caveats: The likely origin of a cluster of highly shared sequence variants was a sequencing artifact. A later analysis, which compared TCR beta chains of equal frequency, found the HLA-associated ones more clonally expanded. The availability of immune exposure information extended only to CMV serostatus.

Regarding this clone: Its antigen is unidentified.

Primers for the PCR totalled 60 Vbeta and 13 Jbeta. TCRdb keeps only in-frame clones here, not all; method: immunoSEQ multiplex PCR. The repertoire holds approximately 100,000 clones, with around 80% as singletons. This sequence was found in a woman between 18 and 29 years old in good health and CMV-seronegative. Sequencing input: PBMCs. The chain is built from TRBV6-1 and TRBJ1-4; D gene uncertain. The CDR3 protein is CASRQSEVEKLFF. The CDR3 DNA is TGTGCCAGCAGGCAATCGGAGGTCGAAAAACTGTTTTTT.